Sequencing of this T cell receptor beta chain was carried out in a study of T-cell memory formation after mild COVID-19. Study in general: The study found TCR clusters largely donor specific.

This clonotype was recorded a few times. The CDR3 covers 13 residues. V gave up 4 bases and J gave up 2 bases, with 9 bases separating them. Germline V gene sequence: CDR1 SGHRS, CDR2 YFSETQ. Constant-segment primers served in 5'RACE that generated TCR alpha and TCR beta cDNA libraries bearing sample barcodes and UMIs. MiXCR, applied by TCRdb to the 5' RACE reads, yields one record per CDR3 protein. Among more than 250,000 distinct CDR3 sequences, over 15% were seen once, and the ten largest hold under 25%. The specimen sequenced was PBMCs or a T cell subset sorted from them (not recorded which). The V and J genes are TRBV5-1 and TRBJ2-5; tentatively, D is TRBD1 (6 bases). This clonotype was sampled from a man aged 18 to 29 who had mild COVID-19 (a few samples of this study predate the infection). Cell type and time point are not known. CDR3 protein: CASSQDSQETQYF. DNA of the CDR3: TGCGCCAGCAGCCAGGACAGTCAAGAGACCCAGTACTTC.